The 4 T cell receptor beta chains below were found in one sample sequenced in a study of CD8 T cells in Susac syndrome. Random hexamers primed reverse transcription of about 0.5 to 1 ug RNA. TCRdb reprocessed the immunoSEQ multiplex PCR reads with MiXCR, giving one entry per CDR3 protein. The sample lists 75,000 to 95,000 distinct CDR3 sequences; roughly 90% were seen once. Sequenced: CD8+ T cells from PBMCs. The receptor source for this set is a human donor with multiple sclerosis.

The chain recombines TRBV30 with TRBJ1-2, with 7 bases fitting TRBD1. Per the germline V gene, CDR1 is GTSNPN and CDR2 is SVGIG (reference sequence). Unmatched junction bases numbered 6, after V lost 2 bases and J lost 9 bases. The CDR3 is made up of 12 amino acids. The CDR3: CAWSSGGISYTF. As DNA, the CDR3 is TGTGCCTGGAGTTCAGGGGGGATAAGCTACACCTTC.

The rearrangement uses TRBV6-5 and TRBJ1-5; no clear D gene. The CDR3 length is 14 residues. V dropped 6 bases and J dropped 5 bases, with 14 bases sitting between them. CDR1 is MNHEY, CDR2 SVGAGI, per germline. The CDR3 reads CASSSGGPHQPQHF. DNA for the CDR3: TGTGCCAGCAGCTCTGGAGGCCCCCATCAGCCCCAGCATTTT.

The chain has TRBV12-3 or TRBV12-4 and TRBJ2-1; TRBD1 is a possible D gene (6 bases). V dropped 5 bases and J dropped 13 bases, with 12 bases sitting between them. This CDR3 contains 11 residues. CDR3 protein: CASSPGDPQFF. CDR3 sequence (DNA): TGTGCCAGCAGTCCAGGGGACCCACAGTTCTTC.

The gene calls are TRBV19 and TRBJ2-3; the D is unclear. The V gene's germline CDR1 is LNHDA and CDR2 SQIVND (reference sequence). The CDR3 is made up of 12 amino acids. The V and J ends lost 7 bases and 2 bases respectively, with 7 bases between them. Here the CDR3 DNA reads TGTGCCAGTAACAGCCCCACAGATACGCAGTATTTT. Translation gives CASNSPTDTQYF.